This T cell receptor beta chain was sequenced for a study of blood T cell repertoires in COVID-19. Overall study: From the United States, Italy and Spain came samples of acute and convalescent COVID-19. PBMCs, B-cell-depleted T cells, or T cells were the source of the cDNA or gDNA that made up the material.

Per the original data handling: For nucleated cells, counts were estimated from reference gene primer amplification. The data were produced by immunoSEQ multiplex PCR, yet TCRdb's version contains in-frame clones alone and is incomplete. V and J calls and clone size follow that table, whereas D and trimming were derived from the DNA. Here the sample spans approximately 54,000 clones, over 90% being singletons. CDR1 SGHKS and CDR2 YYEKEE come from the germline V gene (reference sequence). The CDR3 runs to 17 residues. The V gene lost 3 bases and the J gene lost 3 bases, with 19 bases spanning the gap.

Sequencing used peripheral blood. The clonotype was recovered from a man aged 50 or older with acute or convalescent COVID-19. The rearrangement joins TRBV5-5 to TRBJ1-3; D remains unclear. The CDR3 protein is CASSSTRGGYDGNTIYF. The CDR3 coding sequence is TGTGCCAGCAGCTCTACCCGGGGAGGCTATGATGGAAACACCATATATTTT.